These 21 T cell receptor beta chains came from one sample sequenced in a study of cytomegalovirus exposure and HLA in healthy donors. Both 60 Vbeta primers and 13 Jbeta primers went into the PCR. Measured with immunoSEQ multiplex PCR; TCRdb has only the in-frame clones, and not every one. The sample includes about 160,000 clones, 65% to 85% seen only once; the top ten take roughly 6.2%. The sample comprised PBMCs. These receptors originate from a male donor in good health and CMV-seropositive.

Concerning this clone: Distinct nucleotide sequences in the sample also encode this CDR3. The chain couples TRBV5-1 to TRBJ2-5; 8 bases are shared with TRBD2. The germline V gene encodes CDR1 SGHRS and CDR2 YFSETQ. The CDR3 contains 16 residues. V shed 0 bases and J 2 bases; nucleotides not matched to a gene: 6. This CDR3 is CASSLGLAGGQETQYF. The CDR3 DNA reads TGCGCCAGCAGCTTGGGTCTAGCGGGCGGTCAAGAGACCCAGTACTTC. Drawing the rest from reference TRBV5-1 and TRBJ2-5, the complete variable domain is KAGVTQTPRYLIKTRGQQVTLSCSPISGHRSVSWYQQTPGQGLQFLFEYFSETQRNKGNFPGRFSGRQFSNSRSEMNVSTLELGDSALYLCASSLGLAGGQETQYFGPGTRLLVL.

The chain carries TRBV28 and TRBJ2-2; TRBD1 matches at 10 bases. The germline V gene encodes CDR1 MDHEN and CDR2 SYDVKM. V lost 7 bases, J lost 7 bases, and 12 bases stayed unmatched. The length of the CDR3 is 16 residues. The CDR3 spells CASIGAGTGADGELFF. The DNA of the CDR3 is TGTGCCAGCATCGGAGCCGGGACAGGGGCCGACGGGGAGCTGTTTTTT.

This clone was detected once. This chain joins TRBV6-1 and TRBJ1-6; D not resolved. Germline V gene data show CDR1 as MNHNS and CDR2 as SASEGT. The CDR3 sequence is 14 residues long. Trimming cost V 3 bases and J 9 bases, with 12 bases left between them. CDR3 sequence (DNA): TGTGCCAGCAGTGAGGCCCTTCCCTCTTCACCCCTCCACTTT. Translation gives CASSEALPSSPLHF.

This clone was detected once. The CDR3 coding sequence is TGTGCCAGCAGCTTAGAAGCGGGAAAGTTCGATGAGCAGTTCTTC. Residues: CASSLEAGKFDEQFF. The chain carries TRBV7-8 and TRBJ2-1; TRBD2 matches 7 bases. Germline V gene data show CDR1 as SGHVS and CDR2 as FQNEAQ. V lost 1 base and J lost 8; bases outside the gene matches: 8. This CDR3 region has 15 residues.

The rearrangement links TRBV7-8 to TRBJ2-7, with 7 bases identical to TRBD1. The CDR3 is 17 amino acids. The J segment lost 2 bases and the V segment lost 2 bases, leaving 12 bases of the junction unmatched. In germline, CDR1 is SGHVS, CDR2 FQNEAQ. The CDR3 spells CASSLYPPRQGAYEQYF. In nucleotides, the CDR3 is TGTGCCAGCAGCTTATACCCCCCGCGACAGGGAGCCTACGAGCAGTACTTC. Full variable domain (outside the CDR3, taken from reference TRBV7-8 and TRBJ2-7): GAGVSQSPRYKVAKRGQDVALRCDPISGHVSLFWYQQALGQGPEFLTYFQNEAQLDKSGLPSDRFFAERPEGSVSTLKIQRTQQEDSAVYLCASSLYPPRQGAYEQYFGPGTRLTVT.

This chain joins TRBV4-2 and TRBJ1-2; D not certain. V was clipped by 0 bases and J by 5 bases, with 13 bases between them. CDR1 LGHNA and CDR2 YNFKEQ come from the germline V gene. The CDR3 contains 15 residues. CDR3 in amino acids: CASSQDFGVEYGYTF. The CDR3 nucleotides are TGTGCCAGCAGCCAAGATTTCGGGGTTGAATATGGCTACACCTTC.

V is TRBV6-6 and J is TRBJ1-2; 7 nucleotides agree with TRBD1. Germline V CDR1 and CDR2: MNHNY, SVGAGI (reference sequence). The trim removed 2 bases at V and 4 bases at J, leaving 7 bases unmatched. The CDR3 runs 15 residues. CDR3 DNA: TGTGCCAGCAGTTACGTGAGGGGGCTCGGCTATGGCTACACCTTC. Encoded protein: CASSYVRGLGYGYTF.

J is TRBJ2-3 and V is TRBV11-3, with 8 positions matching TRBD2. Germline CDR1 reads SGHNT; CDR2 reads YENEEA. The CDR3 is made up of 15 amino acids. V shed 4 bases and J 4 bases; nucleotides not matched to a gene: 7. CDR3 nucleotides: TGTGCCAGCAGCTCTCACGGGAGGGCCGCAGATACGCAGTATTTT. Its protein is CASSSHGRAADTQYF.

This chain joins TRBV19 and TRBJ1-3; D uncertain. CDR1 is LNHDA and CDR2 is SQIVND in the germline V gene (reference sequence). This CDR3 spans 13 amino acids. Trimming took 7 bases from V and 0 from J, leaving 7 bases between them. This CDR3 is CASMSLSGNTIYF. CDR3 bases: TGTGCCAGTATGTCACTCTCTGGAAACACCATATATTTT.

The chain joins TRBV5-6 to TRBJ2-5, with D maybe TRBD2 (6 bases). V was shortened by 6 bases and J by 2 bases, with 11 bases between the two germline ends. Germline CDR1 is SGHDT and CDR2 is YYEEEE. This CDR3 comprises 13 residues. For the CDR3, the DNA is TGTGCCAGCACACGGGACTTACAAGAGACCCAGTACTTC. Amino acid sequence: CASTRDLQETQYF.

The CDR3 reads CASSQDRINSPLHF. Written as DNA, the CDR3 is TGTGCCAGCTCTCAGGACAGGATCAATTCACCCCTCCACTTT. The rearrangement uses TRBV18 and TRBJ1-6; TRBD1 matches 7 bases. This CDR3 spans 14 amino acids. V trimming: 6 bases; J trimming: 7 bases; junction bases outside the gene matches: 6. Per the germline V gene, CDR1 is KGHSH and CDR2 is LQKENI.

This rearrangement joins TRBV19 to TRBJ2-5; D perhaps matches TRBD2 (5 bases). With 4 bases removed from V and 4 bases from J, the gap between germline ends came to 10 bases. CDR3 length: 13 residues. Germline CDR1 is LNHDA and CDR2 is SQIVND (reference sequence). The DNA of the CDR3 is TGTGCCAGTAGTACCCTAGCTTCAGAGACCCAGTACTTC. Protein sequence: CASSTLASETQYF.

The chain has TRBV28 and TRBJ2-7; no definite D call. Trimming removed 3 bases from V and 3 bases from J, with 12 bases in between. The germline V gene encodes CDR1 MDHEN and CDR2 SYDVKM. The CDR3 consists of 14 residues. This CDR3 is CASSFSDMGYEQYF. Written as DNA, the CDR3 is TGTGCCAGCAGTTTCAGTGACATGGGCTACGAGCAGTACTTC.

This chain joins TRBV19 and TRBJ1-1; D is undetermined. This CDR3 contains 14 residues. The V gene's germline CDR1 is LNHDA and CDR2 SQIVND (reference sequence). Trimming cost V 7 bases and J 3 bases, with 15 bases left between them. CDR3 residues: CASISGRMHTEAFF. The CDR3 bases are TGTGCCAGTATTTCCGGGAGGATGCACACTGAAGCTTTCTTT.

This clone was picked up a small number of times. The chain carries TRBV7-6 and TRBJ2-5; 8 bases are shared with TRBD1. The DNA end is more similar to TRBJ2-7, so the J call may be wrong. The germline CDR1 and CDR2 sequences are SGHVS and FNYEAQ. This CDR3 has 15 residues. This CDR3 reads CASSLAGTGNYEQYF. The CDR3 nucleotides read TGTGCCAGCAGTTTGGCCGGGACAGGCAACTACGAGCAGTACTTC.

This chain joins TRBV9 and TRBJ2-7, with 8 positions matching TRBD1. The CDR3 loop spans 14 amino acids. The germline V gene has CDR1 SGDLS and CDR2 YYNGEE. V lost 4 bases, J lost 0 bases, and 3 bases stayed unmatched. CDR3 amino acids: CASSTGGSSYEQYF. The CDR3 nucleotides read TGTGCCAGCAGCACAGGGGGTAGCTCCTACGAGCAGTACTTC.

Written as DNA, the CDR3 is TGTGCCAGCAGAGGGGACAGTTCCTACGAGCAGTACTTC. This codes for CASRGDSSYEQYF. The chain combines TRBV6-1 with TRBJ2-7, with 7 bases lining up with TRBD1. J gave up 1 base and V 6 bases, and 3 bases lay outside the gene matches. Per germline, CDR1 MNHNS and CDR2 SASEGT. The CDR3 runs to 13 residues.

The rearrangement uses TRBV5-1 and TRBJ2-3; 8 positions agree with TRBD2. Looked up from germline, CDR1 is SGHRS and CDR2 is YFSETQ. The junction had 8 bases not matched to a gene; V was cut back by 0 bases and J by 5 bases. CDR3 length: 16 residues. The CDR3 loop is CASSLALMLAGDTQYF. For the CDR3, the DNA is TGCGCCAGCAGCTTGGCCCTTATGCTAGCGGGAGATACGCAGTATTTT. Based on the CDR3 plus reference TRBV5-1 and TRBJ2-3, the full variable domain is KAGVTQTPRYLIKTRGQQVTLSCSPISGHRSVSWYQQTPGQGLQFLFEYFSETQRNKGNFPGRFSGRQFSNSRSEMNVSTLELGDSALYLCASSLALMLAGDTQYFGPGTRLTVL.

This clone has only a few counts. This sequence joins TRBV9 and TRBJ2-3; 12 bases agree with TRBD2. The trim removed 3 bases at V and 3 bases at J, leaving 2 bases unmatched. Germline V gene lookup returns CDR1 SGDLS and CDR2 YYNGEE. CDR3 length: 15 amino acids. CDR3 loop: CASSATSGRTDTQYF. CDR3 bases: TGTGCCAGCAGCGCGACTAGCGGGAGAACAGATACGCAGTATTTT.

The chain couples TRBV19 to TRBJ2-2; TRBD1 might be the D (5 bases). CDR1 is LNHDA, CDR2 SQIVND, per germline (reference sequence). This CDR3 contains 14 residues. The V end lost 2 bases, the J end lost 5 bases, and 9 bases lay between the germline ends. The CDR3 protein is CASSIPGSTGELFF. The CDR3 nucleotides read TGTGCCAGTAGTATACCAGGGTCAACCGGGGAGCTGTTTTTT.

This clone was recorded once. The chain employs TRBV7-2 and TRBJ2-1; 7 positions agree with TRBD2. This CDR3 is 17 amino acids long. Germline V lookup: CDR1 SGHTA, CDR2 FQGNSA. Germline trimming cut 0 bases from V and 6 bases from J; bases unmatched to any gene: 11. CDR3 residues: CASSLARPGLESNEQFF. The CDR3 coding sequence is TGTGCCAGCAGCTTAGCAAGACCTGGACTAGAGAGCAATGAGCAGTTCTTC.